What follows are 29 T cell receptor beta chains derived from one specimen sequenced in a study of cytomegalovirus exposure and HLA in healthy donors. The PCR employed 60 Vbeta primers together with 13 Jbeta primers. Sequencing was performed with immunoSEQ multiplex PCR; in TCRdb, only in-frame clones are kept and a portion is missing. Of about 120,000 clones listed, around three quarters were seen once; the top ten hold about 2%. The sample was PBMCs. The receptor source for this set is a human donor in good health.

The chain is built from TRBV29-1 and TRBJ1-2, with D tentatively TRBD1 (6 bases). The V gene lost 2 bases and the J gene lost 7 bases, with 14 bases spanning the gap. Germline V gene lookup returns CDR1 SQVTM and CDR2 ANQGSEA. CDR3 length equals 13 residues. Here the CDR3 reads CSVESGSGAGYTF. The CDR3 DNA reads TGCAGCGTTGAATCGGGGTCAGGGGCTGGCTACACCTTC.

The chain is built from TRBV7-3 and TRBJ2-1, with D maybe TRBD2 (5 bases). CDR1 is SGHTA, CDR2 FQGTGA, per germline. CDR3 length: 13 amino acids. The V end lost 1 base, the J end lost 7 bases, and 8 bases lay between the germline ends. The CDR3 is CASSLNGVNEQFF. The CDR3 DNA sequence: TGTGCCAGCAGCTTAAACGGGGTGAATGAGCAGTTCTTC.

This chain uses TRBV27 with TRBJ2-2; 12 nucleotides agree with TRBD2. Per germline, CDR1 MNHEY and CDR2 SMNVEV (reference sequence). The V and J ends lost 5 bases and 2 bases, in that order; junction bases with no gene match: 6. The CDR3 length is 17 residues. The CDR3 nucleotides are TGTGCCAGCAGTCTGCTAGCGGGAGGGATCAACACCGGGGAGCTGTTTTTT. Translating gives CASSLLAGGINTGELFF.

The J gene is TRBJ2-1, the V gene TRBV28; weak D call: TRBD2 (6 bases). Between the trimmed V and J ends, which lost 5 bases and 8 bases, there was a span of 13 bases. Germline loops: CDR1 MDHEN, CDR2 SYDVKM. The CDR3 runs 13 residues. Here the CDR3 reads CASSPPSSDEQFF. For the CDR3, the DNA is TGTGCCAGCAGTCCACCCTCTAGCGATGAGCAGTTCTTC. The full variable domain, with the rest looked up from reference TRBV28 and TRBJ2-1, is DVKVTQSSRYLVKRTGEKVFLECVQDMDHENMFWYRQDPGLGLRLIYFSYDVKMKEKGDIPEGYSVSREKKERFSLILESASTNQTSMYLCASSPPSSDEQFFGPGTRLTVL.

The CDR3 DNA reads TGTGCCAGCACCCCTCAAAAAGGGGGCAGTGAAAAACTGTTTTTT. As protein: CASTPQKGGSEKLFF. V gene TRBV25-1 combines with J gene TRBJ1-4; 7 bases agree with TRBD1. Germline trimming cut 7 bases from V and 7 bases from J; bases unmatched to any gene: 12. The CDR3 covers 15 residues. Per the germline V gene, CDR1 is MGHDK and CDR2 is SYGVNS.

The chain combines TRBV7-3 with TRBJ1-2; TRBD1 is a possible D gene (6 bases). Germline lookup yields CDR1 SGHTA and CDR2 FQGTGA. The V end lost 8 bases, the J end lost 7 bases, and 17 bases lay between the germline ends. The CDR3 loop spans 13 amino acids. DNA of the CDR3: TGTGCCAGCTCGGCCAGGGGACGGGGTGGCTACACCTTC. This codes for CASSARGRGGYTF.

The genes are TRBV30 and TRBJ1-2, with TRBD1 matching 7 bases. Germline loops: CDR1 GTSNPN, CDR2 SVGIG (reference sequence). The CDR3 runs to 13 residues. V lost 8 bases to trimming and J lost 7 bases; unmatched junction nucleotides: 13. The DNA for the CDR3 is TGTGCCATAACTACAGGGGATTATTTTGGCTACACCTTC. Its translation is CAITTGDYFGYTF.

The rearrangement joins TRBV11-2 to TRBJ2-5, with TRBD2 identical over 8 bases. In germline, CDR1 is SGHAT, CDR2 FQNNGV. Unmatched junction bases numbered 6, after V lost 6 bases and J lost 6 bases. The CDR3 is made up of 13 amino acids. The CDR3 DNA reads TGTGCCAGCAGTCAACGGACTAGCCAGACCCAGTACTTC. This sequence encodes CASSQRTSQTQYF.

The chain has TRBV4-3 and TRBJ2-2; D ambiguous. Germline lookup yields CDR1 LGHNA and CDR2 YSLEER. The CDR3 has 17 residues. The V end was cut by 1 base, the J end by 0 bases, with 12 bases between. CDR3 protein: CASSQVGATANTGELFF. For the CDR3, the DNA is TGCGCCAGCAGCCAAGTAGGAGCTACGGCGAACACCGGGGAGCTGTTTTTT.

J is TRBJ2-5 and V is TRBV30; a possible D gene is TRBD1 (6 bases). V was clipped by 5 bases and J by 0 bases, with 10 bases between them. The germline CDR1 and CDR2 sequences are GTSNPN and SVGIG (reference sequence). This CDR3 is built from 13 residues. CDR3 sequence reads: CAWEGDHQETQYF. CDR3 in DNA: TGTGCCTGGGAGGGGGACCACCAAGAGACCCAGTACTTC. The full variable domain, rest sourced from reference TRBV30 and TRBJ2-5, is SQTIHQWPATLVQPVGSPLSLECTVEGTSNPNLYWYRQAAGRGLQLLFYSVGIGQISSEVPQNLSASRPQDRQFILSSKKLLLSDSGFYLCAWEGDHQETQYFGPGTRLLVL.

CDR3 DNA sequence: TGTGCCAGCTCAAGCACTACCGGGACTAGCGGGGCCATGGGCACCGGGGAGCTGTTTTTT. Translation: CASSSTTGTSGAMGTGELFF. The V gene is TRBV18, the J gene TRBJ2-2; 13 bases line up with TRBD2. This CDR3 region has 20 residues. V was clipped by 5 bases and J by 4 bases; unmatched bases: 16. The V gene's germline CDR1 is KGHSH and CDR2 LQKENI.

The chain couples TRBV7-2 to TRBJ2-1; 9 bases map to TRBD1. CDR1 and CDR2 (germline): SGHTA, FQGNSA. The CDR3 length is 15 residues. The V segment lost 3 bases and the J segment 9 bases; nucleotides outside the gene matches: 9. The CDR3 spells CASSFSGQGQAEQFF. CDR3 nucleotides: TGTGCCAGCAGCTTTAGCGGACAGGGGCAGGCTGAGCAGTTCTTC.

V gene TRBV5-5 combines with J gene TRBJ1-4, with TRBD1 as a possible D gene (6 bases). This CDR3 has 18 amino acids. Germline assignment: CDR1 SGHKS and CDR2 YYEKEE (reference sequence). Trimming removed 2 bases at V and 0 bases at J, with 17 bases between. The CDR3 sequence is CASSFRDNPIATNEKLFF. The CDR3 DNA reads TGTGCCAGCAGCTTTAGGGACAATCCCATTGCAACTAATGAAAAACTGTTTTTT. Combining the CDR3 with reference TRBV5-5 and TRBJ1-4 gives the whole variable domain DAGVTQSPTHLIKTRGQQVTLRCSPISGHKSVSWYQQVLGQGPQFIFQYYEKEERGRGNFPDRFSARQFPNYSSELNVNALLLGDSALYLCASSFRDNPIATNEKLFFGSGTQLSVL.

The V call is TRBV9, the J call TRBJ2-1; a weak D match, TRBD2 (6 bases). The CDR3 is 14 residues long. V lost 4 bases and J 6 bases, leaving 14 bases between the germline ends. Germline-derived CDR1 and CDR2 are SGDLS and YYNGEE. The CDR3 protein is CASSPRLVGNEQFF. The CDR3, as DNA: TGTGCCAGCAGCCCCCGACTAGTAGGCAATGAGCAGTTCTTC.

The chain uses TRBV2 and TRBJ1-2; 7 nucleotides match TRBD1. Germline lookup yields CDR1 SNHLY and CDR2 FYNNEI. Losses at the gene ends were 7 bases for V and 8 bases for J; bases not matched to a gene: 13. This CDR3 comprises 14 residues. CDR3 region: CASTPGTASLGYTF. CDR3 bases: TGTGCCAGCACCCCGGGGACAGCCTCGTTGGGCTACACCTTC.

CDR3 nucleotide sequence: TGTGCCAGCAGGGCCTACGGGACAATCACAGATACGCAGTATTTT. Its protein is CASRAYGTITDTQYF. The chain combines TRBV28 with TRBJ2-3; D possibly corresponds to TRBD1 (6 bases). The germline V gene has CDR1 MDHEN and CDR2 SYDVKM. The ends were cut back, 6 bases at V and 2 bases at J, with 15 bases in the middle. This CDR3 is built from 15 residues.

The chain recombines TRBV5-8 with TRBJ2-1, with 10 bases identical to TRBD2. There are 15 residues in the CDR3. Looked up from germline, CDR1 is SGHTS and CDR2 is YDEGEE. The V and J ends lost 6 bases and 4 bases, in that order; junction bases with no gene match: 7. The CDR3 DNA follows: TGTGCCAGCAACCCAATACTAGCGGGGTACAATGAGCAGTTCTTC. Translation gives CASNPILAGYNEQFF.

The rearrangement uses TRBV30 and TRBJ1-1; possible D gene TRBD1, 6 bases. The germline V and J ends were trimmed by 4 bases and 5 bases, with 14 bases remaining between them. Per germline, CDR1 GTSNPN and CDR2 SVGIG (reference sequence). This CDR3 has 13 amino acids. The CDR3 DNA is TGTGCCTGGAATCAGGGGCTGGGGACTGAAGCTTTCTTT. Its protein product is CAWNQGLGTEAFF.

CDR3 region: CASSLGQGAPGYGYTF. For the CDR3, the DNA is TGTGCCAGCAGCTTGGGACAGGGGGCGCCCGGCTATGGCTACACCTTC. The chain joins TRBV5-4 to TRBJ1-2; TRBD1 matches at 10 bases. The CDR3 is 16 residues long. CDR1 is SGHNT, CDR2 YYREEE, per germline (reference sequence). V lost 0 bases to trimming and J lost 4 bases; unmatched junction nucleotides: 6.

CDR3 DNA sequence: TGCGCCAGCAGCCAAGATCCAGGGGTCCCAAAACTGTTTTTT. It is translated as CASSQDPGVPKLFF. The V and J genes are TRBV4-3 and TRBJ1-4, with D possibly TRBD1 on 6 matching bases. CDR1 and CDR2 from the germline V gene are LGHNA and YSLEER. V shed 0 bases and J shed 10 bases, with 12 bases lying between them. CDR3 length: 14 amino acids.

V and J are TRBV9 and TRBJ2-1, with 7 bases aligning to TRBD2. Germline V lookup: CDR1 SGDLS, CDR2 YYNGEE. J gave up 7 bases and V 0 bases, and 10 bases lay outside the gene matches. There are 16 residues in the CDR3. The CDR3 loop is CASSVVVSGVGNEQFF. The CDR3 DNA follows: TGTGCCAGCAGCGTAGTCGTAAGCGGGGTTGGTAATGAGCAGTTCTTC.

The rearrangement joins TRBV7-2 to TRBJ2-1, with 7 nucleotides matching TRBD2. This CDR3 is 13 amino acids long. The germline CDR1 and CDR2 sequences are SGHTA and FQGNSA. J gave up 15 bases and V 4 bases, and 12 bases lay outside the gene matches. CDR3 in DNA: TGTGCCAGCAGCTCGACCGGGACTACGGAGTTGTTCTTC. Its translation is CASSSTGTTELFF.

The CDR3 is CASSLGRAGNTIYF. The DNA for the CDR3 is TGTGCCAGCAGCTTAGGCCGGGCTGGAAACACCATATATTTT. The V call is TRBV13, the J call TRBJ1-3; D is ambiguous. Per germline, CDR1 PRHDT and CDR2 FYEKMQ (reference sequence). V lost 0 bases to trimming and J lost 2 bases, with 5 bases between them. There are 14 residues in the CDR3.

The rearrangement links TRBV7-2 to TRBJ2-2, with 8 bases fitting TRBD1. V trimming: 1 base; J trimming: 7 bases; junction bases outside the gene matches: 8. The CDR3 extends over 16 amino acids. Germline V CDR1 and CDR2: SGHTA, FQGNSA. CDR3 DNA sequence: TGTGCCAGCAGCTTAGTCCCGGACAGGGTGAACGGGGAGCTGTTTTTT. Translating it yields CASSLVPDRVNGELFF.

This clone was recorded only once. This chain uses TRBV28 with TRBJ1-5; TRBD1 aligns across 9 bases. Trimming at V came to 6 bases and at J to 7 bases, leaving 19 bases not matched to a gene. Germline V CDR1 and CDR2: MDHEN, SYDVKM. This CDR3 has 18 amino acids. DNA of the CDR3: TGTGCCAGCAGGCAGGGACAGGGCCAACTCCCCTTAGGACAGCCCCAGCATTTT. This translates into CASRQGQGQLPLGQPQHF.

V usage is TRBV4-2 and J usage is TRBJ1-1; 7 bases align to TRBD1. This CDR3 comprises 15 residues. Trimming removed 1 base from V and 4 bases from J; junction bases left unmatched: 6. Germline CDR1 reads LGHNA; CDR2 reads YNFKEQ. The CDR3 DNA follows: TGTGCCAGCAGCCAAGCCCACAGGGGCTCCACTGAAGCTTTCTTT. Translation gives CASSQAHRGSTEAFF.

This chain connects TRBV5-1 to TRBJ2-1; D ambiguous. The V gene's germline CDR1 is SGHRS and CDR2 YFSETQ. The V end lost 0 bases, the J end lost 2 bases, and 9 bases lay between the germline ends. This CDR3 is 15 amino acids long. CDR3 DNA: TGCGCCAGCAGCTTGGGGAGATCTACCTACAATGAGCAGTTCTTC. Its translation: CASSLGRSTYNEQFF.

The count of this clone is one. The chain employs TRBV25-1 and TRBJ2-7; tentatively, D is TRBD1 (5 bases). The CDR3 length is 13 residues. V dropped 3 bases and J dropped 6 bases, with 12 bases sitting between them. Germline V gene data show CDR1 as MGHDK and CDR2 as SYGVNS. The CDR3 coding sequence is TGTGCCAGCAGTGACGCAGGGTCCCGCGAGCAGTACTTC. Amino acids: CASSDAGSREQYF.

The chain carries TRBV11-2 and TRBJ2-7; the D gene is possibly TRBD2 (5 bases). This CDR3 is built from 14 residues. Germline V gene data show CDR1 as SGHAT and CDR2 as FQNNGV. Between the trimmed V and J ends, which lost 1 base and 7 bases, there was a span of 14 bases. In DNA form, the CDR3 reads TGTGCCAGCAGCTTAGGGGGTTCTACGGGGGAGCAGTACTTC. Its protein is CASSLGGSTGEQYF.